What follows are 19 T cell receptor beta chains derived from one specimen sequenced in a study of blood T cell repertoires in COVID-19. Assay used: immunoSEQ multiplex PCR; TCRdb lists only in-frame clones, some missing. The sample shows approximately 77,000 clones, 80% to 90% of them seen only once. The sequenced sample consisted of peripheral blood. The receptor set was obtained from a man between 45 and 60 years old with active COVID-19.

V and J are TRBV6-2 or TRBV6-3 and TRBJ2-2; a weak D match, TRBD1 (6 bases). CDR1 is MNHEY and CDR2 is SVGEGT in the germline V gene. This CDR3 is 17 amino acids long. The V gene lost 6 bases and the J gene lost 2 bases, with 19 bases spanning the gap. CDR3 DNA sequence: TGTGCCAGCAGCCCCCCCCCGACAGGACTTAACACCGGGGAGCTGTTTTTT. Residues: CASSPPPTGLNTGELFF.

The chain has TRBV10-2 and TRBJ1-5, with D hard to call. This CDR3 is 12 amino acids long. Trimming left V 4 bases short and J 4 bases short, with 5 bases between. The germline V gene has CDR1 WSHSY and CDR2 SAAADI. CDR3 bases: TGCGCCAGCAGTGTCTTAAATCAGCCCCAGCATTTT. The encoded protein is CASSVLNQPQHF.

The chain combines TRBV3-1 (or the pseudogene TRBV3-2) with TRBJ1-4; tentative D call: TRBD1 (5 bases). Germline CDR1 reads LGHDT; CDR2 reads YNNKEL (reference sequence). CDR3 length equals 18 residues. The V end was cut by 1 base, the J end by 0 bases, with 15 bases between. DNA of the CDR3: TGTGCCAGCAGCCAAGGGACAACCAGTACGGCAACTAATGAAAAACTGTTTTTT. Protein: CASSQGTTSTATNEKLFF.

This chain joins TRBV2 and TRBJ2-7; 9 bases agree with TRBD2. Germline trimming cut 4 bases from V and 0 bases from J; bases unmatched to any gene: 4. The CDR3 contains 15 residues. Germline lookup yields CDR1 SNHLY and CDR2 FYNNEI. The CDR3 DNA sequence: TGTGCCAGCAGTGGGGCGGGAGGGCCCTCCTACGAGCAGTACTTC. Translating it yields CASSGAGGPSYEQYF.

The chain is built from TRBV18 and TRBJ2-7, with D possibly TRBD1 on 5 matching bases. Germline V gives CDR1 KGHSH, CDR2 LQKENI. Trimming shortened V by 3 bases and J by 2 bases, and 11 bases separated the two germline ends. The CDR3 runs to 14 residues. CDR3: CASSPSAGTYEQYF. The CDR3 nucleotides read TGTGCCAGCTCACCTTCAGCAGGGACCTACGAGCAGTACTTC.

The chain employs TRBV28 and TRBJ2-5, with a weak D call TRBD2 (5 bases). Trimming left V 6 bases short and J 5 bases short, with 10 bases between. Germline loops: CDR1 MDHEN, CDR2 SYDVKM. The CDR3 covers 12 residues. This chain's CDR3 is CASRGSQETQYF. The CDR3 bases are TGTGCCAGCAGGGGGAGTCAGGAGACCCAGTACTTC.

CDR3 coding DNA: TGTGCCAGCTCACCTAGGACAGGGAGCCTGGTATTTGGAGAGACCCAGTACTTC. Encoded protein: CASSPRTGSLVFGETQYF. The chain links TRBV18 to TRBJ2-5; 8 bases match TRBD1. CDR1 is KGHSH, CDR2 LQKENI, per germline. The ends lost 3 bases at V and 4 bases at J; junction bases unmatched: 16. The CDR3 runs to 18 residues.

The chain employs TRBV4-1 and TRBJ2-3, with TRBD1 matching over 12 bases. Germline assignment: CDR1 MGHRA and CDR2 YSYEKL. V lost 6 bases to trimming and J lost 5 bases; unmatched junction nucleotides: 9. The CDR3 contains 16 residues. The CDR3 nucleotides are TGCGCCAGCAGGGCACCGGGACAGGGGGCGAAAGATACGCAGTATTTT. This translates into CASRAPGQGAKDTQYF.

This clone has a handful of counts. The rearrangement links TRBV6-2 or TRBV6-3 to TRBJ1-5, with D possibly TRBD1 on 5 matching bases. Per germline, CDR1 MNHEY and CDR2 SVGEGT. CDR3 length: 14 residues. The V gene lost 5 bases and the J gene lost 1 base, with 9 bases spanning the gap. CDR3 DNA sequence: TGTGCCAGCAGTCGGGGGGTGAGCAATCAGCCCCAGCATTTT. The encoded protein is CASSRGVSNQPQHF.

Here the CDR3 reads CASSIQPGTGLLSGANVLTF. CDR3 in DNA: TGTGCCAGCAGCATTCAGCCCGGGACAGGGTTACTCTCTGGGGCCAACGTCCTGACTTTC. The chain carries TRBV7-8 and TRBJ2-6; 9 bases map to TRBD1. CDR3 length equals 20 residues. Trimming at V came to 5 bases and at J to 0 bases, leaving 14 bases not matched to a gene. Germline CDR1 and CDR2: SGHVS and FQNEAQ.

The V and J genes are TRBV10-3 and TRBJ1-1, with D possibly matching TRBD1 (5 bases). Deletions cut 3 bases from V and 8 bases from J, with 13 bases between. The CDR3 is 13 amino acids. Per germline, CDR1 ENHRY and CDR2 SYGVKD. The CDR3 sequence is CAISDQGIGEAFF. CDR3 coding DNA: TGTGCCATCAGTGATCAGGGTATCGGAGAAGCTTTCTTT.

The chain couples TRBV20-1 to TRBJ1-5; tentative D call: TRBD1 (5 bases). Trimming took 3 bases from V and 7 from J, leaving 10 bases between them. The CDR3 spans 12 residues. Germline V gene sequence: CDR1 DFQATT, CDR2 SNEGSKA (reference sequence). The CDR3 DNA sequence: TGCAGTGCTAGTCCGGGGGACCAGCCCCAGCATTTT. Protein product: CSASPGDQPQHF.

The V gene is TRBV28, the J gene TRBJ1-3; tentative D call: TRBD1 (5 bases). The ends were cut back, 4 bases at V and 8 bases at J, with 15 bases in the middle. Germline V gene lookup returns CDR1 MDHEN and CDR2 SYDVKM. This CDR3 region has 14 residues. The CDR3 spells CASSSPGQGHTIYF. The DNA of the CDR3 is TGTGCCAGCAGTTCCCCCGGACAAGGTCACACCATATATTTT.

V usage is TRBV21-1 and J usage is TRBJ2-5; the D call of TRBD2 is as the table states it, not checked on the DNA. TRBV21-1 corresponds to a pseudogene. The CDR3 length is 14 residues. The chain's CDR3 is CASSKVGEAETQYF. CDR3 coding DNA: TGTGCCAGCAGCAAGGTGGGAGAGGCGGAGACCCAGTACTTC.

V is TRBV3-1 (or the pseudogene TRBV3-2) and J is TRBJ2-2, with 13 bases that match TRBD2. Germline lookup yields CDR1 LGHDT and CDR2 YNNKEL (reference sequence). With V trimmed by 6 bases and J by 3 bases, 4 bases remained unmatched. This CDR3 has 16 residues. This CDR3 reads CASSHGLAGDTGELFF. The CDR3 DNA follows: TGTGCCAGCAGTCATGGACTAGCGGGGGACACCGGGGAGCTGTTTTTT.

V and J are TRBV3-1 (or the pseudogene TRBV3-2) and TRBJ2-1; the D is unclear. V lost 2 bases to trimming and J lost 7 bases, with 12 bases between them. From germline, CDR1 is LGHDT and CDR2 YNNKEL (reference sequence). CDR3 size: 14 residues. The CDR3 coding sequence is TGTGCCAGCAGCCAAAGATTGGCTAGGAATGAGCAGTTCTTC. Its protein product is CASSQRLARNEQFF.

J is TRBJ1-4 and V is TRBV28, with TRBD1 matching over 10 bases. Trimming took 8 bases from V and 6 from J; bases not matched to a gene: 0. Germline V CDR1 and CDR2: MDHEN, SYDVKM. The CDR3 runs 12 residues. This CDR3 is CASGQGDEKLFF. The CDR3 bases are TGTGCCAGCGGACAGGGGGATGAAAAACTGTTTTTT.

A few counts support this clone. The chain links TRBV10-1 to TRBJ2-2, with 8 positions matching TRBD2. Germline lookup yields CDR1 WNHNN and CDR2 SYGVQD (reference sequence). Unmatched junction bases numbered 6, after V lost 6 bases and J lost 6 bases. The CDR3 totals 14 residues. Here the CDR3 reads CASRPGLGAGELFF. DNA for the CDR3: TGCGCCAGCAGACCGGGACTAGGGGCCGGGGAGCTGTTTTTT.

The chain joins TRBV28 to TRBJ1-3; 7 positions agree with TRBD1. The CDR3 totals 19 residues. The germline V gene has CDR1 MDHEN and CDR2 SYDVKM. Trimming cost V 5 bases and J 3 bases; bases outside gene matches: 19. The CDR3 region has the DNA TGTGCCAGCAGTCCCTTACAGGGGTTTCAAGGATCTGGTGGAAACACCATATATTTT. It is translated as CASSPLQGFQGSGGNTIYF.